This T cell receptor beta chain is drawn from a study of lymphopenia after photon versus proton radiotherapy. Notes on this clone: The antigen is unknown. This clone may be a read error of a much larger clone one base away.

Profiled with immunoSEQ multiplex PCR; TCRdb holds only in-frame clones, not every one. This table holds 150,000 or so clones, approximately 90% found once. Findings and caveats of the study: Authors raise, but do not show, better survival with proton therapy.

The sample here was peripheral blood, taken from a patient treated with photon-based radiotherapy. The TCR sequence derives from a man aged 50-60 years with gastric cancer.

CDR3 sequence (DNA): TGTGCCAGCAGCCAGACAGGGTCCTACGAGCAGTACTTC. This codes for CASSQTGSYEQYF. The gene calls are TRBV7-9 and TRBJ2-7; TRBD1 matches 7 bases. The length of the CDR3 is 13 residues. Germline trimming cut 5 bases from V and 1 base from J; bases unmatched to any gene: 2. Germline V lookup: CDR1 SEHNR, CDR2 FQNEAQ (reference sequence).